This T cell receptor beta chain came from a study of Tregs in tolerant kidney transplant recipients. Related graft donors supplied nonmyeloablative bone marrow transplants, and mixed chimerism was transient. Some clones are missing from TCRdb's copy, which holds only in-frame ones; the method was immunoSEQ multiplex PCR. The table lists more than 20,000 clones, 81% of them singletons. Germline-derived CDR1 and CDR2 are SEHNR and FQNEAQ (reference sequence). This CDR3 spans 13 amino acids. V lost 7 bases and J 5 bases, leaving 14 bases between the germline ends. The source is a human patient who received a combined kidney and bone marrow transplant. The graft donor may have contributed some T cells. The sequenced sample was CD8+ T cells from blood (PBMCs), obtained 6 months after the transplant. The chain combines TRBV7-9 with TRBJ1-1; D perhaps matches TRBD1 (6 bases). CDR3 region: CASMGRGRTEAFF. The CDR3 DNA reads as TGTGCCAGCATGGGCAGGGGTAGGACTGAAGCTTTCTTT.